The text below deals with one T cell receptor (beta chain). Its target is unknown. Preparation of the TCRbeta library was carried out with unique molecular identifiers. From the PCR reads, TCRdb called clonotypes with MiXCR, one entry per CDR3 protein. The data contain almost 600,000 distinct CDR3 sequences, 25% to 30% of them seen just once; the ten biggest clones take up about 35%. The source of the sample is a study of T-cell reconstitution after alpha-beta-depleted transplantation in children. Findings of the study overall: Reportedly, alpha-beta T cells present about two months post-transplant originated from several hundred expanded clones of graft origin. Diversity of TCRbeta at day 60 was high in some patients, arising from surviving recipient T cells and thymic progenitors. The main origin of T-cell counts and diversity one year after transplant was newly produced T cells.

The CDR3 covers 15 residues. Germline loops: CDR1 MNHNS, CDR2 SASEGT. V lost 6 bases to trimming and J lost 5 bases, with 17 bases between them. The chain joins TRBV6-1 to TRBJ1-5; D is ambiguous. The material was PBMCs, obtained before TCRalphabeta/CD19-depleted stem cell transplant. The receptor comes from a boy under two years old with Wiskott-Aldrich syndrome, due to receive a stem cell transplant. The CDR3 DNA reads TGTGCCAGCAGGGCCCTAATCGGGGATCATCAGCCCCAGCATTTT. The encoded protein is CASRALIGDHQPQHF.